Presented here are 22 T cell receptor beta chains from one specimen sequenced in a study of response to subunit inactivated influenza vaccine. A single record per CDR3 protein comes from TCRdb applying MiXCR to the RT-PCR reads. The table lists roughly 500,000 distinct CDR3 sequences, around 25% of them singletons. This same sample was also taken into another study, of T cells expressing NK-cell markers. That work adds: For TCR beta, cDNA was produced by 5'RACE template switching with UMIs.

Sample: CD4+ T cells sorted from PBMCs, taken 11 to 12 days after vaccination. The receptors were sampled from a man in his fifties who received an inactivated influenza vaccine.

V and J are TRBV6-5 and TRBJ1-2; D might be TRBD1 (5 bases). The CDR3 spans 16 residues. Looked up from germline, CDR1 is MNHEY and CDR2 is SVGAGI. With 2 bases removed from V and 7 bases from J, the gap between germline ends came to 20 bases. The CDR3 protein is CASSYGSGYDYGGYTF. The CDR3 nucleotides read TGTGCCAGCAGTTACGGGTCAGGGTACGACTACGGTGGCTACACCTTC.

In DNA, the CDR3 is TGTGCCAGCAGCCAAGCGGGGGGGCCTTCAAACTACGAGCAGTACTTC. Its protein product is CASSQAGGPSNYEQYF. V usage is TRBV3-1 and J usage is TRBJ2-7, with TRBD2 matching 8 bases. V lost 1 base to trimming and J lost 3 bases; unmatched junction nucleotides: 8. The CDR3 runs to 16 residues. Germline V CDR1 and CDR2: LGHDT, YNNKEL (reference sequence).

Written as DNA, the CDR3 is TGTGCCAGCACCCCCGAGGGTGAAAAACTGTTTTTT. It codes for CASTPEGEKLFF. The J gene is TRBJ1-4, the V gene TRBV2; D is uncertain. CDR3 length: 12 amino acids. The ends were cut back, 7 bases at V and 7 bases at J, with 10 bases in the middle. Looked up from germline, CDR1 is SNHLY and CDR2 is FYNNEI.

The V gene is TRBV10-3, the J gene TRBJ2-7; 8 bases agree with TRBD1. The germline CDR1 and CDR2 sequences are ENHRY and SYGVKD. J gave up 3 bases and V 11 bases, and 6 bases lay outside the gene matches. This CDR3 has 12 residues. CDR3 DNA sequence: TGTGCCTCCCAAGGACAGGGCTACGAGCAGTACTTC. Protein sequence: CASQGQGYEQYF.

This clonotype was seen at least ten times. The chain employs TRBV5-1 and TRBJ2-5, with D perhaps matching TRBD2 (6 bases). CDR1 and CDR2 from the germline V gene are SGHRS and YFSETQ. The CDR3 contains 14 residues. V lost 4 bases and J 1 base, leaving 11 bases between the germline ends. CDR3 region: CASSPLGGQETQYF. DNA for the CDR3: TGCGCCAGCAGCCCGCTGGGAGGCCAAGAGACCCAGTACTTC.

CDR3 bases: TGTGCCAGCAGCCTGGGGAATGGACTAGCGAACACAGATACGCAGTATTTT. Translated, it gives CASSLGNGLANTDTQYF. This chain connects TRBV7-6 to TRBJ2-3, with TRBD2 matching 9 bases. Germline assignment: CDR1 SGHVS and CDR2 FNYEAQ. The CDR3 is made up of 17 amino acids. Germline trimming cut 5 bases from V and 2 bases from J; bases unmatched to any gene: 11.

J is TRBJ1-2 and V is TRBV19; D unclear. CDR1 is LNHDA and CDR2 is SQIVND in the germline V gene (reference sequence). V was cut by 1 base and J by 7 bases, with 10 bases left in between. The CDR3 consists of 13 residues. CDR3 region: CASSIGYSVGYTF. In nucleotides, the CDR3 is TGTGCCAGTAGTATAGGGTATTCGGTTGGCTACACCTTC.

This clonotype turned up a few times. The gene calls are TRBV14 and TRBJ2-2; D may be TRBD2 (7 bases). Germline-derived CDR1 and CDR2 are SGHDN and FVKESK. The CDR3 contains 16 residues. Trimming stripped 6 bases from V and 2 bases from J, with 16 bases between. The CDR3 bases are TGTGCCAGCAGTCGCCTAGGGGGGGCTAACACCGGGGAGCTGTTTTTT. Translation: CASSRLGGANTGELFF.

This clonotype was recorded many times. The gene calls are TRBV5-1 and TRBJ2-1; D gene unclear. Per the germline V gene, CDR1 is SGHRS and CDR2 is YFSETQ. V was trimmed by 0 bases and J by 7 bases, leaving 11 bases between them. CDR3 length: 14 residues. CDR3 in DNA: TGCGCCAGCAGCTTGGCACAGAATGTAAATGAGCAGTTCTTC. This codes for CASSLAQNVNEQFF.

The chain has TRBV4-1 and TRBJ1-4; no definite D call. There are 14 residues in the CDR3. Trimming stripped 4 bases from V and 14 bases from J, with 20 bases between. Germline loops: CDR1 MGHRA, CDR2 YSYEKL. Written as DNA, the CDR3 is TGCGCCAGCAGCCGTCTTCTCTTCCTCGGCGGGCTGTTTTTT. This translates into CASSRLLFLGGLFF.

This clonotype occurred many times. The V and J genes are TRBV12-3 or TRBV12-4 and TRBJ1-5; a possible D gene is TRBD1 (6 bases). V lost 7 bases and J 0 bases, leaving 13 bases between the germline ends. The CDR3 spans 15 residues. CDR3 sequence (DNA): TGTGCCAGCACGGACAGTTTCGATAGCAATCAGCCCCAGCATTTT. This sequence encodes CASTDSFDSNQPQHF.

This chain uses TRBV6-1 with TRBJ1-5; perhaps TRBD1 as D (6 bases). The V gene lost 5 bases and the J gene lost 9 bases, with 17 bases spanning the gap. The CDR3 runs to 14 residues. Looked up from germline, CDR1 is MNHNS and CDR2 is SASEGT. CDR3 in amino acids: CASSPGQLVAPQHF. DNA of the CDR3: TGTGCCAGCAGTCCGGGACAATTAGTTGCGCCCCAGCATTTT.

The rearrangement links TRBV5-1 to TRBJ2-3; TRBD2 aligns across 13 bases. The germline CDR1 and CDR2 sequences are SGHRS and YFSETQ. With 3 bases clipped from V and 5 bases from J, the junction kept 6 bases outside the gene matches. This CDR3 has 16 amino acids. The CDR3 DNA reads TGCGCCAGCAGCTCCCAACTAGCGGGAGGGGGAGATACGCAGTATTTT. It translates to CASSSQLAGGGDTQYF. Looking up the rest from reference TRBV5-1 and TRBJ2-3 gives the full variable domain: KAGVTQTPRYLIKTRGQQVTLSCSPISGHRSVSWYQQTPGQGLQFLFEYFSETQRNKGNFPGRFSGRQFSNSRSEMNVSTLELGDSALYLCASSSQLAGGGDTQYFGPGTRLTVL.

This clonotype was found many times. The chain couples TRBV19 to TRBJ2-7; no definite D call. The CDR3 has 13 residues. Germline V gene sequence: CDR1 LNHDA, CDR2 SQIVND (reference sequence). Trimming removed 7 bases at V and 7 bases at J, with 17 bases between. Here the CDR3 reads CASTGPERSEQYF. CDR3 nucleotides: TGTGCCAGTACCGGGCCCGAAAGGAGTGAGCAGTACTTC.

The gene calls are TRBV14 and TRBJ2-3, with a possible D match to TRBD2 (5 bases). With 0 bases removed from V and 9 bases from J, the gap between germline ends came to 10 bases. Germline assignment: CDR1 SGHDN and CDR2 FVKESK. This CDR3 contains 13 residues. Here the CDR3 DNA reads TGTGCCAGCAGCCAAGATAGCGTGGGCACGCAGTATTTT. Its protein product is CASSQDSVGTQYF.

This clonotype was counted a few times. The chain has TRBV20-1 and TRBJ2-1, with D perhaps being TRBD1 or TRBD2 (5 bases each). CDR1 and CDR2 from the germline V gene are DFQATT and SNEGSKA (reference sequence). This CDR3 has 18 amino acids. Trimming shortened V by 6 bases and J by 7 bases, and 31 bases separated the two germline ends. DNA of the CDR3: TGCAGTGCGTACCGGGGCCGTGGTGGCTATACGACGGGGAATGAGCAGTTCTTC. Amino acids: CSAYRGRGGYTTGNEQFF.

This clonotype was recorded at least ten times. The chain combines TRBV12-3 or TRBV12-4 with TRBJ2-7; 8 bases are a match to TRBD2. With 4 bases clipped from V and 3 bases from J, the junction kept 5 bases outside the gene matches. There are 14 residues in the CDR3. The CDR3 loop reads CASSYTAGDYEQYF. In nucleotides, the CDR3 is TGTGCCAGCAGTTATACAGCGGGGGACTACGAGCAGTACTTC.

The rearrangement links TRBV20-1 to TRBJ1-1, with 9 bases that match TRBD1. This CDR3 contains 16 residues. Trimming cost V 6 bases and J 0 bases; bases outside gene matches: 11. Germline V gene data show CDR1 as DFQATT and CDR2 as SNEGSKA (reference sequence). CDR3 in DNA: TGCAGTGCACCCGACAGGGGGAAAGAGATGAACACTGAAGCTTTCTTT. Translating it yields CSAPDRGKEMNTEAFF.

The CDR3 DNA is TGTGCCAGCAGCCACCCTTATGACCAGGCAGATACGCAGTATTTT. Residues: CASSHPYDQADTQYF. The rearrangement joins TRBV3-1 to TRBJ2-3; D unclear. V gave up 3 bases and J gave up 4 bases, with 14 bases separating them. Germline values: CDR1 LGHDT, CDR2 YNNKEL (reference sequence). This CDR3 region has 15 residues.

The chain uses TRBV4-3 and TRBJ2-1; D is ambiguous. Trimming took 0 bases from V and 4 from J, leaving 16 bases between them. The CDR3 is 17 amino acids. Looked up from germline, CDR1 is LGHNA and CDR2 is YSLEER. The CDR3 here is CASSQDRPDQLYNEQFF. The CDR3 region has the DNA TGCGCCAGCAGCCAAGATCGTCCCGACCAATTATACAATGAGCAGTTCTTC.

The chain uses TRBV20-1 and TRBJ2-7; 8 bases are shared with TRBD2. This CDR3 spans 15 amino acids. V trimming: 2 bases; J trimming: 7 bases; junction bases outside the gene matches: 13. Germline V gene sequence: CDR1 DFQATT, CDR2 SNEGSKA (reference sequence). The CDR3 here is CSARYLAGSRWEQYF. The CDR3 coding sequence is TGCAGTGCTAGATACCTAGCGGGCTCAAGGTGGGAGCAGTACTTC.

The sample holds a few counts of this clonotype. The chain combines TRBV6-2 or TRBV6-3 with TRBJ1-3; D gene ambiguous. The CDR3 is 16 residues long. Germline-derived CDR1 and CDR2 are MNHEY and SVGEGT. Trimming shortened V by 2 bases and J by 0 bases, and 11 bases separated the two germline ends. Here the CDR3 DNA reads TGTGCCAGCAGTTACCCCCTCCACGGCTCTGGAAACACCATATATTTT. It specifies CASSYPLHGSGNTIYF.